The next 5 T cell receptor beta chains were all read from a single sample in a study of T cells after yellow fever vaccination (dated by TCRdb to about 2019). This sample's treatment or condition label indicates: live attenuated yellow fever vaccine strain. Library generation was performed with 5' RACE. Sequencing used an Illumina HiSeq 2500. TCRdb passed the public sequencing reads through fastp at Q25 and MiXCR, retaining productive beta sequences. Rows with one shared CDR3 protein collapse into an entry with the most common genes and DNA. For this sample the table gives tens of thousands of distinct CDR3 sequences, of which under 8% were detected only once. The ten largest clonotypes hold about 39% of the sample. The material was CD8+ T cells sorted from PBMCs, obtained about 49 days after the first yellow fever vaccination. All receptors come from a young man who received the YFV17D yellow fever vaccine.

This clonotype was seen ten or more times. The V and J genes are TRBV5-4 and TRBJ2-7; 8 nucleotides match TRBD2. Germline V lookup: CDR1 SGHNT, CDR2 YYREEE (reference sequence). This CDR3 contains 15 residues. After removal of 5 bases from V and 7 bases from J, the junction contained 14 bases not matched to a gene. CDR3 loop: CASSNWGRGVREQYF. The CDR3 region has the DNA TGTGCCAGCAGTAATTGGGGGCGGGGGGTCCGGGAGCAGTACTTC.

This clonotype was picked up many times. The chain uses TRBV11-2 and TRBJ1-5; possible D gene TRBD1, 5 bases. The germline CDR1 and CDR2 sequences are SGHAT and FQNNGV. V was pared by 2 bases and J by 9 bases, with 11 bases between. The CDR3 spans 13 residues. In DNA form, the CDR3 reads TGTGCCAGCAGCTTAAAGGGGATAGGGCCCCAGCATTTT. It yields the protein CASSLKGIGPQHF.

The table lists this clonotype with many counts. V is TRBV5-1 and J is TRBJ2-7; 7 bases fit TRBD1. CDR1 and CDR2 from the germline V gene are SGHRS and YFSETQ. There are 14 residues in the CDR3. The V and J ends lost 4 bases and 2 bases, in that order; junction bases with no gene match: 6. The CDR3 protein is CASSPSGQTYEQYV. As DNA, the CDR3 is TGCGCCAGCAGCCCTTCGGGACAGACCTACGAGCAGTACGTC.

This clonotype was observed a handful of times. The CDR3 DNA reads TGTGCCAGCAGTTACGGGACAGGGGCTTACAATGAGCAGTTCTTC. Amino acids: CASSYGTGAYNEQFF. V gene TRBV6-2 or TRBV6-3 combines with J gene TRBJ2-1; 10 nucleotides line up with TRBD1. The trim removed 2 bases at V and 4 bases at J, leaving 2 bases unmatched. The CDR3 length is 15 residues. Germline V CDR1 and CDR2: MNHEY, SVGEGT.

The table lists this clonotype with many counts. The chain joins TRBV6-5 to TRBJ2-5; maybe TRBD2 (6 bases). The CDR3 is 14 residues long. Germline V gives CDR1 MNHEY, CDR2 SVGAGI. Deletions cut 0 bases from V and 4 bases from J, with 9 bases between. The CDR3 region is CASSYSPGGETQYF. The CDR3, as DNA: TGTGCCAGCAGTTACTCCCCCGGGGGAGAGACCCAGTACTTC.